This T cell receptor (beta chain) was documented in a study of CD8+ T cells in alopecia areata. General study findings and limits: Administration of tofacitinib significantly diminished scalp clonality and expanded CD8+ clones within the top 100. Uncertain still, given a single nonresponder, is whether baseline CD8+ expansion links to response. Many expanded lesional clones persisted during tofacitinib (in both scalp and blood).

With 0 bases removed from V and 8 bases from J, the gap between germline ends came to 16 bases. The CDR3 length is 15 residues. Per the germline V gene, CDR1 is MNHEY and CDR2 is SVGAGI. Sequencing used cDNA as its template, made by extracting RNA and reverse transcribing it. Sequencing was performed with immunoSEQ multiplex PCR; in TCRdb, only in-frame clones are kept and a portion is missing. Here the sample spans around 190,000 clones, just under 65% being singletons. In the case of this clone: Its antigen is as yet unknown.

Treatment in this sample: oral pan-JAK inhibitor, 5-10 mg twice daily. Punch biopsies of lesional scalp, plus peripheral blood, were taken from alopecia areata patients. This clonotype originated in a human donor with alopecia areata. The rearrangement uses TRBV6-5 and TRBJ1-2; the D gene is possibly TRBD1 (6 bases). This specimen was CD4+ T cells sorted from blood, taken around week 50, from a patient treated with tofacitinib. CDR3 protein: CASSYSRGSSRGYTF. CDR3 DNA sequence: TGTGCCAGCAGTTACTCGAGGGGGAGCTCTCGGGGCTACACCTTC.